Following are 4 T cell receptor beta chains from one sample sequenced in a study of CD8 T cells in Susac syndrome. After extraction with the RNeasy kit, about 0.45 to 1 ug of the RNA was reverse transcribed using random hexamers. TCRdb ran MiXCR on the immunoSEQ multiplex PCR reads and lists one entry per CDR3 protein. The sample yields approximately 270,000 distinct CDR3 sequences, roughly 93% seen once. Input material: CD4+ T cells from PBMCs. These receptors all come from a human donor with multiple sclerosis.

The chain uses TRBV20-1 and TRBJ2-1, with TRBD2 matching over 12 bases. The trim removed 6 bases at V and 5 bases at J, leaving 8 bases unmatched. This CDR3 region has 15 residues. The V gene's germline CDR1 is DFQATT and CDR2 SNEGSKA (reference sequence). The CDR3 bases are TGCAGTGCCCAACCGGGGACTAGCGGGCACAATGAGCAGTTCTTC. This translates into CSAQPGTSGHNEQFF.

J is TRBJ1-3 and V is TRBV12-3 or TRBV12-4; a possible D gene is TRBD1 (5 bases). V lost 2 bases and J 3 bases, leaving 8 bases between the germline ends. The CDR3 extends over 14 amino acids. The CDR3 loop is CASSLMRGGNTIYF. In nucleotides, the CDR3 is TGTGCCAGCAGTTTAATGAGGGGTGGAAACACCATATATTTT.

The chain has TRBV20-1 and TRBJ2-1; 12 bases agree with TRBD2. The junction had 2 bases not matched to a gene; V was cut back by 3 bases and J by 5 bases. This CDR3 has 14 residues. CDR1 DFQATT and CDR2 SNEGSKA come from the germline V gene (reference sequence). CDR3 region: CSASTSGGHNEQFF. The CDR3 region has the DNA TGCAGTGCTAGTACTAGCGGGGGGCACAATGAGCAGTTCTTC.

This clonotype has only one observation. The chain links TRBV11-2 to TRBJ2-3; 8 nucleotides align to TRBD1. V shed 6 bases, J shed 4 bases, and the junction held 12 bases outside the gene matches. This CDR3 is 16 amino acids long. CDR1 SGHAT and CDR2 FQNNGV come from the germline V gene. CDR3 region: CASRQGATRLADTQYF. DNA for the CDR3: TGTGCCAGCAGGCAGGGGGCAACTCGGCTGGCAGATACGCAGTATTTT.